This is a list of T cell receptor beta chains from one sample in a study of Ad26.COV2.S vaccination and SARS-CoV-2 variants. The protocol was immunoSEQ multiplex PCR, while the TCRdb copy is restricted to in-frame clones and leaves out a portion. The repertoire holds some 340,000 clones, with about 85% as singletons. This material consisted of peripheral blood, taken in a trial of Ad26.COV2.S vaccine versus placebo. The receptors originated from a person between 18 and 59 years old who received the Ad26.COV2.S COVID-19 vaccine or a placebo. CDR3s include the opening cysteine and the closing phenylalanine or tryptophan. The D gene is left open where the match is weak. Where a row states a size, it is once, few, many or the class of an expanded clone; other rows omit it.

j_call,d_call,v_call,clone_size,cdr3_nt,cdr3_aa
TRBJ1-2,.,TRBV28,.,TGTGCCAGCAGTTTGGACGCTAACTATGGCTACACCTTC,CASSLDANYGYTF
TRBJ2-7,.,TRBV4-1,.,TGCGCCAGCAGCCAAGGACAGGCCAGGTCCTACGAGCAGTACTTC,CASSQGQARSYEQYF
TRBJ2-3,.,TRBV5-1,.,TGCGCCAGCCGCAGGACGACAGATACGCAGTATTTT,CASRRTTDTQYF
TRBJ1-1,.,TRBV29-1,few,TGCAGCGTTGTCGCCCGAGGAGGGGACACTGAAGCTTTCTTT,CSVVARGGDTEAFF
TRBJ2-7,.,TRBV3-1/TRBV3-2,.,TGTGCCAGCAGCCTCACATACAAAGCGGTCTACGAGCAGTACTTC,CASSLTYKAVYEQYF
TRBJ1-5,TRBD1,TRBV7-8,few,TGTGCCAGCAGCTTAGTTCAGGGGGCGCAGGGACAGCCCCAGCATTTT,CASSLVQGAQGQPQHF
TRBJ2-2,.,TRBV5-1,once,TGCGCCAGCAGCTTGGGCCTAGTTGGTCCGTCTGGGGAGCTGTTTTTT,CASSLGLVGPSGELFF
TRBJ2-7,.,TRBV11-3,.,TGTGCCAGCAGCTTGAGTTGGCGAGACGAGCAGTACTTC,CASSLSWRDEQYF
TRBJ2-5,.,TRBV18,.,TGTGCCAGCTCACCAGGGCAGGGGAGGCAAGAGACCCAGTACTTC,CASSPGQGRQETQYF
TRBJ1-4,TRBD1,TRBV4-2,.,TGTGCCAGCAGCCAAGATTTGCAAGGGGGCAGCGAAAAACTGTTTTTT,CASSQDLQGGSEKLFF
TRBJ1-2,.,TRBV7-9,.,TGTGCCAGCAGCTTAGGAGAAACCAGCTATGGCTACACCTTC,CASSLGETSYGYTF
TRBJ1-2,TRBD1,TRBV19,.,TGTGCCAGTAGTGCAGCCTACAGGGGGGACTATGGCTACACCTTC,CASSAAYRGDYGYTF
TRBJ1-6,TRBD1,TRBV5-1,.,TGCGCCAGCAGCTCGGGACAGGGGAATTCACCCCTCCACTTT,CASSSGQGNSPLHF
TRBJ1-2,TRBD1,TRBV19,.,TGTGCCAGTAGTCTTAGGGGGCAGCTCTATGGCTACACCTTC,CASSLRGQLYGYTF
TRBJ2-1,TRBD2,TRBV11-3,.,TGTGCCAGCAGCTTAGCCCATGGACTAGCGAATGAGCAGTTCTTC,CASSLAHGLANEQFF
TRBJ1-5,TRBD1,TRBV30,.,TGTGCCTGGAGTGACCACAGGGGCTCCAATCAGCCCCAGCATTTT,CAWSDHRGSNQPQHF
TRBJ2-1,TRBD2,TRBV7-2,.,TGTGCCAGCAGCTCTTTAGCGGGGAATAGTGAGCAGTTCTTC,CASSSLAGNSEQFF
TRBJ2-3,TRBD2,TRBV7-2,.,TGTGCCAGCAGCGCGGGACTAGCGGGGGGGCAGGATACGCAGTATTTT,CASSAGLAGGQDTQYF
TRBJ1-1,.,TRBV11-3,few,TGTGCCAGCAGCCTTGAACAGAACACTGAAGCTTTCTTT,CASSLEQNTEAFF
TRBJ1-1,TRBD1,TRBV5-1,.,TGCGCCAGCAGCCTACAGACAGGGGGTACTGAAGCTTTCTTT,CASSLQTGGTEAFF
TRBJ2-7,.,TRBV7-8,.,TGTGCCAGCAGCTTAGTCCCCAGGGGGGCCATCAAGGAGCAGTACTTC,CASSLVPRGAIKEQYF
TRBJ2-3,TRBD1,TRBV18,.,TGTGCCAGCTCCCCCTCGGACAGGTCGACGCAGTATTTT,CASSPSDRSTQYF
TRBJ2-7,.,TRBV19,.,TGTGCCAGTAGTATGGGGACCGGGGACTTCTACGAGCAGTACTTC,CASSMGTGDFYEQYF
TRBJ1-1,.,TRBV5-8,once,TGTGCCAGCAGCCACAACAGGGAGAGTACGAACACTGAAGCTTTCTTT,CASSHNRESTNTEAFF
TRBJ2-5,.,TRBV6-1,once,TGTGCCAGCAGTGAAGCCGGGCTAGGAGAGACCCAGTACTTC,CASSEAGLGETQYF
TRBJ1-1,.,TRBV9,.,TGTGCCAGCAGCGGGGGCGGAGGCCTACAACCTTCGAACACTGAAGCTTTCTTT,CASSGGGGLQPSNTEAFF
TRBJ1-2,TRBD1,TRBV5-4,.,TGTGCCAGCAGCCCGACAGGGAACTATGGCTACACCTTC,CASSPTGNYGYTF
TRBJ1-1,.,TRBV19,.,TGTGCCAGTAGTATGGGGGGGGCGAACACTGAAGCTTTCTTT,CASSMGGANTEAFF
TRBJ2-7,TRBD1,TRBV2,.,TGTGCCAGCAGTGCGACAGGGCGGCCCTACGAGCAGTACTTC,CASSATGRPYEQYF
TRBJ1-2,.,TRBV7-9,.,TGTGCCAGCAGCCATCAGGGGAGGTATGGCTACACCTTC,CASSHQGRYGYTF
TRBJ2-3,.,TRBV2,.,TGTGCCAGCAGTTCCGGGGGCACAGATACGCAGTATTTT,CASSSGGTDTQYF
TRBJ2-7,TRBD1,TRBV7-2,.,TGTGCCAGCAGCCACCGGGTAGGACAGGGGGTGAGCGAGCAGTACTTC,CASSHRVGQGVSEQYF
TRBJ2-3,.,TRBV11-2,.,TGTGCCAGCAGCCCCCACCCCAGAGATACGCAGTATTTT,CASSPHPRDTQYF
TRBJ2-5,TRBD1,TRBV30,.,TGTGCCTGGAGTGTTACAGGGGACGAGACCCAGTACTTC,CAWSVTGDETQYF
TRBJ2-5,TRBD1,TRBV6-2/TRBV6-3,.,TGTGCCAGCAGTTATGGGCTGGCAGGGGGCCGGGAGACCCAGTACTTC,CASSYGLAGGRETQYF
TRBJ1-1,.,TRBV7-9,.,TGTGCCAGCAGCGGCGGTTTTGGCACTGAAGCTTTCTTT,CASSGGFGTEAFF
TRBJ2-7,.,TRBV9,.,TGTGCCAGCAGCGTATCAGGGAAGGGACGCGAGCAGTACTTC,CASSVSGKGREQYF
TRBJ2-2,TRBD2,TRBV11-2,.,TGTGCCAGCAGCTCCTATAGCGGGGGGGCGAGAACCGGGGAGCTGTTTTTT,CASSSYSGGARTGELFF
TRBJ1-6,TRBD1,TRBV11-2,.,TGTGCCAGCAGCTTTTCCCCCCCTCCTATACGGACAGGGCCCCACTTT,CASSFSPPPIRTGPHF
TRBJ1-3,TRBD1,TRBV28,.,TGTGCCAGCAGTTTCGGGGACAGAGGAAACACCATATATTTT,CASSFGDRGNTIYF
TRBJ1-1,.,TRBV28,.,TGTGCCAGCACCTCAACTCTGGGGACAAGTTTT,CASTSTLGTSF
TRBJ2-7,.,TRBV5-5,.,TGTGCCAGCAGCTTCACCCGGTATGCCTACGAGCAGTACTTC,CASSFTRYAYEQYF